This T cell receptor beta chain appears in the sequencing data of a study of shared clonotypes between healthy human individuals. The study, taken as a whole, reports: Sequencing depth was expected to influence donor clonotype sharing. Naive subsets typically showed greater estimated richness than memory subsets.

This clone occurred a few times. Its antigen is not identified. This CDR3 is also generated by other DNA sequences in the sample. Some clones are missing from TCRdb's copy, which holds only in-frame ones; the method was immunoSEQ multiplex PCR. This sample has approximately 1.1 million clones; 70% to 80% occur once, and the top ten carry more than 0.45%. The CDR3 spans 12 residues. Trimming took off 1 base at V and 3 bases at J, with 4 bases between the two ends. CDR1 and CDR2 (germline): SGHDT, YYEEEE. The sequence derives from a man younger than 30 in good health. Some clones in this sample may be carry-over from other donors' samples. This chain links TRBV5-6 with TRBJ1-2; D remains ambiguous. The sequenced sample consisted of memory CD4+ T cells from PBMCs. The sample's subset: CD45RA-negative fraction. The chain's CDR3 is CASSLTDYGYTF. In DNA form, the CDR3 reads TGTGCCAGCAGCTTGACAGACTATGGCTACACCTTC.